These T cell receptor beta chains were read from a single sample in a study of shared clonotypes between healthy human individuals. TCRdb's copy holds only in-frame clones and misses some; the assay was immunoSEQ multiplex PCR. The sample includes 2,500,000 or so clones, just under 95% of them seen just once. Sequencing input: naive CD4+ T cells from PBMCs. The receptors here all came from a man in his late teens or twenties in good health. Some clones in this sample may be carry-over from other donors' samples. CDR3s include the opening cysteine and the closing phenylalanine or tryptophan. The D gene is left open where the match is weak. Clone size, where shown, is once, few, many, or a class for clones that have expanded.

V	J	size	D	DNA	CDR3
TRBV2	TRBJ1-1	NA	TRBD1	TGTGCCAGCAGAGGGACAGGGGTAAACACTGAAGCTTTCTTT	CASRGTGVNTEAFF
TRBV28	TRBJ2-7	NA	TRBD1	TGTGCCAGCGGCCCGAAGGGACAGGGTCGCAACGAGCAGTACTTC	CASGPKGQGRNEQYF
TRBV28	TRBJ1-1	NA	NA	TGTGCCAGCAGCCAGGGCGGCGGAGCGTGGGTCACTGAAGCTTTCTTT	CASSQGGGAWVTEAFF
TRBV2	TRBJ2-3	once	NA	TGTGCCAGCGGGGCGCGGACGATCACAGATACGCAGTATTTT	CASGARTITDTQYF
TRBV5-6	TRBJ1-5	NA	NA	TGTGCCAGCAGCTCCGCCGGGCGGACCCATCAGCCCCAGCATTTT	CASSSAGRTHQPQHF
TRBV7-9	TRBJ2-7	NA	NA	TGTGCCACCACAAAAGGCTGGGAGCAGTACTTC	CATTKGWEQYF
TRBV6-1	TRBJ1-3	NA	TRBD1	TGTGCCAGCAGTCCGACAGGGGGCTCTGGAAACACCATATATTTT	CASSPTGGSGNTIYF
TRBV29-1	TRBJ2-3	NA	NA	TGCAGCGTTGAGGGTTCGCGCGGGTGGAGCACAGATACGCAGTATTTT	CSVEGSRGWSTDTQYF
TRBV29-1	TRBJ2-5	NA	NA	TGCAGCGTGTGGACGGCGCTCGGAGTGACCCAGTACTTC	CSVWTALGVTQYF
TRBV28	TRBJ1-5	NA	TRBD1	TGTGCCAGCAGCCAGGCACAGGGGTGGCATCAGCCCCAGCATTTT	CASSQAQGWHQPQHF
TRBV11-2	TRBJ2-7	NA	NA	TGTGCCAGCAGCTTGACCGGGTTGGTTGGCGAGCAGTACTTC	CASSLTGLVGEQYF
TRBV10-3	TRBJ2-3	NA	NA	TGTGCCATCAGTGCACCTCCCGCTAATATTCCGGATACGCAGTATTTT	CAISAPPANIPDTQYF
TRBV7-9	TRBJ1-1	NA	NA	TGTGCCAGCAGCGGCTTCTGGAGACAGCCCTGGGGCCGGACTGAAGCTTTCTTT	CASSGFWRQPWGRTEAFF
TRBV6-4	TRBJ2-5	NA	TRBD1	TGTGCCAGCCCGGACAGGGCAGGCCAAGAGACCCAGTACTTC	CASPDRAGQETQYF
TRBV13	TRBJ2-3	NA	NA	TGTGCCAGCAGCCGCGGCCCTGCCGGCACAGATACGCAGTATTTT	CASSRGPAGTDTQYF
TRBV2	TRBJ2-7	NA	TRBD2	TGTGCCGGGTCCAGTGCGGGAGCCTACGAGCAGTACTTC	CAGSSAGAYEQYF
TRBV19	TRBJ1-2	NA	NA	TGTGCCAGTAGTAGGGGGTCTTTCGACTATGGCTACACCTTC	CASSRGSFDYGYTF
TRBV6-6	TRBJ1-5	once	NA	TGTGCCAGCGAAACCAGGAGCAATCAGCCCCAGCATTTT	CASETRSNQPQHF
TRBV29-1	TRBJ1-2	NA	NA	TGCAGCGTGGGGGACGTCCTCGAGGCTGGCTACACCTTC	CSVGDVLEAGYTF
TRBV5-1	TRBJ1-4	NA	NA	TGCGCCAGCAGCGGAAACAGGGCGCCAAATGAAAAACTGTTTTTT	CASSGNRAPNEKLFF
TRBV2	TRBJ1-2	NA	NA	TGTGCCAGCAGTGGGGGGACTAACTATGGCTACACCTTC	CASSGGTNYGYTF
TRBV4-1	TRBJ2-3	NA	TRBD1	TGCGCCAGCAGCCGACAGGGGCTCACAGATACGCAGTATTTT	CASSRQGLTDTQYF
TRBV10-3	TRBJ1-5	NA	TRBD1	TGTGCCACTGGGACAGAAGATAGCAATCAGCCCCAGCATTTT	CATGTEDSNQPQHF
TRBV5-1	TRBJ1-4	NA	NA	TGCGCCAGCAGCCCAGGGGACTTAAACGAAAAACTGTTTTTT	CASSPGDLNEKLFF
TRBV7-2	TRBJ1-5	NA	TRBD1	TGTGCCAGCAGCCCCGGACAGGGAAATCAGCCCCAGCATTTT	CASSPGQGNQPQHF
TRBV7-8	TRBJ2-7	NA	TRBD2	TGTGCCAGCAGCCCGGGACTAGCGGATTACTACGAGCAGTACTTC	CASSPGLADYYEQYF
TRBV10-1	TRBJ2-7	NA	NA	TGCGCCAGCGAAAGATACGAGCAGTACTTC	CASERYEQYF
TRBV9	TRBJ2-5	NA	NA	TGTGCCAGCAGCGTATTGGGCCAGGGAGGAGAGACCCAGTACTTC	CASSVLGQGGETQYF
TRBV27	TRBJ1-5	NA	NA	TGTGCCAGCAGTTTACGGGACCCAGGACGCAATCAGCCCCAGCATTTT	CASSLRDPGRNQPQHF
TRBV30	TRBJ2-6	NA	NA	TGTGCCTGGAGTGTACGGGACCTTGGGGCCAACGTCCTGACTTTC	CAWSVRDLGANVLTF
TRBV5-1	TRBJ2-7	once	TRBD1	TGCGCCAGCAGCCGATGGGGAAACAGGGGGCGAACCTACGAGCAGTACTTC	CASSRWGNRGRTYEQYF
TRBV5-8	TRBJ2-7	NA	TRBD2	TGTGCCAGCAGCCTGAGCGGGAGGGCCGCCTACGAGCAGTACTTC	CASSLSGRAAYEQYF
TRBV18	TRBJ1-1	NA	NA	TGTGCCAGCTCACCGAGACAGCTACTATCGAACACTGAAGCTTTCTTT	CASSPRQLLSNTEAFF
TRBV7-8	TRBJ2-7	once	TRBD1	TGTGCCAGCAGCGCGACAGGGGCATACGAGCAGTACTTC	CASSATGAYEQYF
TRBV19	TRBJ2-5	NA	TRBD2	TGTGCCAGTAGTCCCAGCGGGGATAAAGAGACCCAGTACTTC	CASSPSGDKETQYF
TRBV2	TRBJ2-1	once	NA	TGTGCCAGCAGTAGGGAAAACGTCAATGAGCAGTTCTTC	CASSRENVNEQFF
TRBV5-4	TRBJ2-1	NA	NA	TGTGCCAGCAGCGGGAGTAATGAGCAGTTCTTC	CASSGSNEQFF
TRBV5-1	TRBJ2-1	NA	TRBD2	TGCGCCAGCAGCTTCCCCCGGGGACTAGCGGTCCAAAATCCTTCCTACAATGAGCAGTTCTTC	CASSFPRGLAVQNPSYNEQFF
TRBV5-4	TRBJ1-2	NA	NA	TGTGCCAGCAGCTTGCGGACAGACTATGGCTACACCTTC	CASSLRTDYGYTF
TRBV30	TRBJ2-5	NA	TRBD1	TGTGCCTGGAAGGGGGATCCCGGACAGGGAGGTTATGAGACCCAGTACTTC	CAWKGDPGQGGYETQYF
TRBV5-8	TRBJ1-2	NA	NA	TGTGCCAGCAGTCGGGTGATTCGGGGCTACACCTTC	CASSRVIRGYTF
TRBV7-9	TRBJ1-4	NA	TRBD1	TGTGCCAGCAGGGACAGGGTGGGTGAAAAACTGTTTTTT	CASRDRVGEKLFF
TRBV7-8	TRBJ2-2	NA	TRBD1	TGTGCCAGCAGCCCAGACAGGGGCGCGAACACCGGGGAGCTGTTTTTT	CASSPDRGANTGELFF
TRBV6-5	TRBJ1-6	NA	NA	TGTGCCAGCAGTTACGGGGGTTCACTCGATAATTCACCCCTCCACTTT	CASSYGGSLDNSPLHF
TRBV11-3	TRBJ1-2	few	TRBD1	TGTGCCAGAGCGAGACAGGGGAGGGGCTACACCTTC	CARARQGRGYTF
TRBV20-1	TRBJ2-5	NA	TRBD1	TGCAGTGCGCGGACAGGGGAGACCCAGTACTTC	CSARTGETQYF
TRBV5-1	TRBJ2-1	NA	NA	TGCGCCAGCAGCCCGACGGCCGCCTACAATGAGCAGTTCTTC	CASSPTAAYNEQFF
TRBV7-6	TRBJ2-6	NA	TRBD2	TGTGCCAGCAGCTCACTAGCGGCTGGGGCCAACGTCCTGACTTTC	CASSSLAAGANVLTF
TRBV5-1	TRBJ2-3	NA	NA	TGCGCCAGCAGCCCCAGGGGTCGTTTAGGGAATCGAAGCACAGATACGCAGTATTTT	CASSPRGRLGNRSTDTQYF
TRBV5-1	TRBJ2-6	NA	TRBD1	TGCGCCAGCAGCTTCGAGGGGGCGAGGTCTGGGGCCAACGTCCTGACTTTC	CASSFEGARSGANVLTF
TRBV27	TRBJ2-2	NA	NA	TGTGCCAGCAGTTTGATTTCGGTCGAGAACACCGGGGAGCTGTTTTTT	CASSLISVENTGELFF